In its sample, the clone carrying this TCR beta chain was seen many times. What it binds is not known. This specimen belongs to a study of beta chain features in type 1 diabetes. Study observations and caveats: Among all four CD4+ subsets, Type 1 diabetes patients had TCRB CDR3s that were moderately but significantly shorter. More deletions and fewer insertions at VDJ junctions were found in patients with type 1 diabetes.

Expressed TCRB transcripts were sequenced after all isolated RNA was converted to cDNA. Here immunoSEQ multiplex PCR was the method, and the copy in TCRdb shows in-frame clones only, minus some. The sample gives 300,000 to 350,000 clones, 13% of which show up once; nearly 0.015% is in the top ten. Trimming removed 7 bases at V and 0 bases at J, with 9 bases between. Germline lookup yields CDR1 SQVTM and CDR2 ANQGSEA. The CDR3 loop spans 12 amino acids. The authors took one heparinised blood draw, averaging about 110 mL, from each donor. Cell sorting via CD45RO/CCR7/CD25/CD127/CD95/CD27 was performed to obtain CD4+ naive, central memory, regulatory and stem cell-like memory cells.

The chain joins TRBV29-1 to TRBJ2-5, with a tentative D call TRBD2 (6 bases). The sample consisted of naive CD4+ T cells from blood. This receptor was identified in a woman aged 18-30 years with type 1 diabetes. The CDR3 protein is CSAGGDQETQYF. CDR3 sequence (DNA): TGCAGCGCCGGAGGGGACCAAGAGACCCAGTACTTC.